This T cell receptor (beta chain) was captured by sequencing in a study of chemoradiotherapy in HPV16-positive cancers. Study observations and caveats: Candidate HPV-specific clones and E7-related TCR motifs grew in tumor during treatment.

As regards this clone: Its specificity is unknown.

Here immunoSEQ multiplex PCR was the method, and the copy in TCRdb shows in-frame clones only, minus some. The profile shows about 5,000 clones, 91% of them singletons. V gave up 2 bases and J gave up 5 bases, with 7 bases separating them. The germline V gene encodes CDR1 LNHNV and CDR2 YYDKDF (reference sequence). This CDR3 has 13 residues. The TCR sequence derives from a human donor with HPV-associated anogenital cancer. The chain carries TRBV15 and TRBJ2-1; D is undetermined. The sequencing used tumor tissue, collected from a patient who underwent chemoradiotherapy. The CDR3 loop reads CATSRSLNNEQFF. CDR3 DNA sequence: TGTGCCACCAGCAGATCCCTGAACAATGAGCAGTTCTTC.